This T cell receptor beta chain was captured by sequencing in a study of beta chain features in type 1 diabetes (dated by TCRdb to between 2017 and 2018). Study-wide context: Patients and healthy donors did not differ in mean age, gender distribution, total cell number or subset yield. In the study, recently diagnosed type 1 diabetes patients and matched healthy donors were compared on the TCRB repertoires of their sorted circulating CD4+ T cell subsets. A total of 85 million to 140 million sorted cells were examined across all samples, and the number of cells per subset was strongly correlated with RNA yield. Whereas all 30 or so donors provided naive and central memory subsets, regulatory and stem cell-like memory subsets were isolated from just 8 patients and roughly eight healthy donors.

CDR1 and CDR2 are drawn from the germline V gene (reference sequence): SGHKS, YYEKEE. V and J are truncated by 3 bases and 0 bases respectively, leaving an intervening sequence of 10 bases. From its cysteine to its phenylalanine, the CDR3 spans 15 amino acids. Of all the DNA, just the CDR3 is kept, 45 bases in frame from base 1. Each donor gave one peripheral blood draw, averaging roughly 0.11 L, which was collected into heparinised tubes. Naive, central memory, regulatory and stem cell-like memory CD4+ T cells were sorted on a BD FACSAria II using a panel including CD45RO, CCR7, CD25, CD127, CD95 and CD27. Every sorted population had a purity above 95%. Right away, PBMCs were isolated by Lymphoprep density gradient centrifugation and were stained directly, with no culture step. So that batch effects would be minimized, each experiment stained and sorted samples in pairs, pairing one healthy donor with one patient.

The entire isolated RNA was reverse transcribed using the High Capacity cDNA Reverse Transcription Kit, and thus expressed TCRB transcripts were sequenced. Deep immunoSEQ sequencing was performed on naive, central memory and regulatory T cell samples, with an average of roughly 3.5 million total reads per sample. Sorted cells were lysed in RLT buffer, and RNA was extracted using DNase-treated RNeasy Micro or Mini kits according to cell number. Each cell subset was processed separately to prevent cross-contamination, with patient and healthy donor samples processed together. Using the immunoSEQ multiplex PCR, TCRB sequences were amplified from cDNA into 87-bp fragments spanning the CDR3 region. The amplicons were sequenced using the Illumina HiSeq platform. The authors' analysis ran thus. Synthetic template baselines were used to correct PCR bias computationally, reads within Hamming distance 2 were collapsed together, and singletons that could not be merged were discarded. Reads were aligned to IMGT to assign V, D and J genes, CDR3 length, and insertions or deletions at six rearrangement sites. Within each subset, clonotype counts were normalized to the number of sorted cells before true diversity and Gini coefficients were calculated with the tcR R package. Repertoire sharing was quantified using the overlap coefficient calculated on TCRB nucleotide sequences. Entries here come from immuneACCESS through TCRdb and include only in-frame sequences with V and J called. Some clones fail to appear in such tables; in the studies checked, an unresolved V gene covers under half of the shortfall, and the cause of the remainder is unknown. The V and J calls and clone size come from that table; D and trimming were worked out from the DNA. The sample records tens of thousands of clones, approximately 61% of which are singletons. Over 1.5% of the sample comes from the top ten.

Here is what the overall study found, with its caveats: Fewer insertions and more nucleotide deletions at VDJ recombination sites were observed in patients with type 1 diabetes, implying thymic rearrangement abnormalities. Because the HLA sub-analyses included only small numbers of individuals, any influence of HLA type on TCRB rearrangement was left unresolved. PCR might favor shorter templates, but patient and control samples were amplified and corrected together, so any skew would affect both groups equally. Sequencing cDNA rather than genomic DNA could over-represent highly expressing activated cells, although activation and CD3 levels did not differ between groups. Type 1 diabetes patients showed a moderate but significant shortening of TCRB CDR3 length in all four CD4+ subsets. The naive, central memory and regulatory TCRB repertoires appeared to resemble one another more closely among patients than among healthy donors.

This clone is a singleton in its sample. Its antigen is unknown. No much larger clone exists at a distance of one base, and base qualities are not known. The clonotype originates from a man aged 25 to 45 with type 1 diabetes. Some clones in this sample may be carry-over from other donors' samples. Sequencing input: Tregs from blood. The cell subset or site label of this sample denotes: regulatory CD4+ T cells. Here the chain combines TRBV5-5 and TRBJ2-1; TRBD2 is a weak D gene call, 6 bases matching. The DNA is TGTGCCAGCAGCTATGCGGGGAGCTCCTACAATGAGCAGTTCTTC. This is translated as CASSYAGSSYNEQFF.